This paragraph covers one T cell receptor beta chain sequence. Losses at the gene ends were 2 bases for V and 2 bases for J; bases not matched to a gene: 6. This CDR3 region has 16 residues. Germline values: CDR1 SEHNR, CDR2 FQNEAQ (reference sequence). The entry originates in a study of blood T cell repertoires in COVID-19. Produced via immunoSEQ multiplex PCR; TCRdb's table is partial and in-frame only. The sample holds fewer than 300,000 clones, about four fifths seen once. The material sequenced was peripheral blood. The clonotype originates from a woman between 18 and 29 years old with acute or convalescent COVID-19. This chain connects TRBV7-9 to TRBJ1-5; 7 nucleotides line up with TRBD1. CDR3 loop: CASSLNEGAGNQPQHF. DNA for the CDR3: TGTGCCAGCAGCTTAAACGAGGGGGCAGGCAATCAGCCCCAGCATTTT.